A single sample gave rise to the 27 T cell receptor beta chains below, sequenced in a study of PD-L1 blockade in urothelial cancer. Some clones are missing from TCRdb's copy, which holds only in-frame ones; the method was immunoSEQ multiplex PCR. Among about 35,000 clones, around 84% were seen once, and the ten largest hold roughly a tenth. Sample time point: peripheral blood 6 weeks after treatment start. Sequences were derived from PBMCs, sampled around atezolizumab (anti-PD-L1) treatment. The receptors here all came from a man between 35 and 55 years old with urothelial cancer.

V and J are TRBV7-3 and TRBJ2-7, with 8 bases identical to TRBD2. The CDR3 spans 16 residues. The junction had 11 bases not matched to a gene; V was cut back by 1 base and J by 6 bases. Germline V gene data show CDR1 as SGHTA and CDR2 as FQGTGA. CDR3 nucleotide sequence: TGTGCCAGCAGCTTAAGACGAGCGGGAGTAGTACCCGAGCAGTACTTC. This gives the protein CASSLRRAGVVPEQYF.

The chain's CDR3 is CASRFGAGQPQHF. The DNA of the CDR3 is TGTGCCAGCCGTTTCGGTGCCGGGCAGCCCCAGCATTTT. The rearrangement uses TRBV6-1 and TRBJ1-5; D unclear. The CDR3 is made up of 13 amino acids. CDR1 and CDR2 (germline): MNHNS, SASEGT. V lost 8 bases and J 7 bases, leaving 15 bases between the germline ends.

V gene TRBV11-3 combines with J gene TRBJ2-3; D is unresolved. CDR1 and CDR2 from the germline V gene are SGHNT and YENEEA. The ends were cut back, 2 bases at V and 3 bases at J, with 9 bases in the middle. CDR3 length: 14 residues. The CDR3 is CASSLNEITDTQYF. Written as DNA, the CDR3 is TGTGCCAGCAGCTTAAACGAGATAACAGATACGCAGTATTTT.

This rearrangement joins TRBV21-1 to TRBJ2-7; TRBD2 is taken as the D call from the table, unchecked against the DNA. TRBV21-1 is flagged as a pseudogene. This CDR3 spans 15 amino acids. Written as DNA, the CDR3 is TGTGCCAGCAGCCAAGGACTAGCGGGTTACTACGAGCAGTACTTC. Translating gives CASSQGLAGYYEQYF.

The chain combines TRBV10-1 with TRBJ2-2; 7 bases line up with TRBD2. Germline trimming cut 8 bases from V and 7 bases from J; bases unmatched to any gene: 4. Germline CDR1 is WNHNN and CDR2 is SYGVQD (reference sequence). The CDR3 has 12 amino acids. CDR3: CASGLEVGELFF. CDR3 DNA: TGCGCCAGCGGACTAGAAGTCGGGGAGCTGTTTTTT.

This chain links TRBV15 with TRBJ1-2; 7 bases line up with TRBD1. CDR1 and CDR2 from the germline V gene are LNHNV and YYDKDF (reference sequence). The CDR3 is 14 amino acids. The J segment lost 10 bases and the V segment lost 3 bases, leaving 11 bases of the junction unmatched. The CDR3 reads CATSSGGTAYPYTF. The CDR3 region has the DNA TGTGCCACCAGCAGTGGAGGGACAGCCTACCCCTACACCTTC.

The gene calls are TRBV11-2 and TRBJ2-7, with D tentatively TRBD2 (5 bases). Germline assignment: CDR1 SGHAT and CDR2 FQNNGV. This CDR3 has 16 residues. V was cut by 0 bases and J by 4 bases, with 16 bases left in between. The CDR3 coding sequence is TGTGCCAGCAGCTTAGATCCGGGATATCAATTGTACGAGCAGTACTTC. Its translation: CASSLDPGYQLYEQYF.

The gene calls are TRBV10-3 and TRBJ1-5, with D perhaps matching TRBD1 (5 bases). Germline V gene data show CDR1 as ENHRY and CDR2 as SYGVKD. The CDR3 loop spans 14 amino acids. V lost 0 bases to trimming and J lost 9 bases, with 12 bases between them. CDR3 in amino acids: CAISESGTGRPQHF. The CDR3 DNA reads TGTGCCATCAGTGAGTCGGGGACCGGGAGGCCCCAGCATTTT.

V is TRBV19 and J is TRBJ2-1; 10 nucleotides line up with TRBD2. From germline, CDR1 is LNHDA and CDR2 SQIVND (reference sequence). With 2 bases clipped from V and 3 bases from J, the junction kept 7 bases outside the gene matches. The CDR3 has 17 amino acids. CDR3 coding DNA: TGTGCCAGTAGTATAAAACCTAGCGGGAGACACTACAATGAGCAGTTCTTC. Amino acid sequence: CASSIKPSGRHYNEQFF.

The chain joins TRBV27 to TRBJ2-3; TRBD2 agrees at 10 bases. Unmatched junction bases numbered 7, after V lost 5 bases and J lost 2 bases. Germline V gene data show CDR1 as MNHEY and CDR2 as SMNVEV (reference sequence). This CDR3 region has 16 residues. The CDR3 here is CASSPLAGGVTDTQYF. The CDR3 coding sequence is TGTGCCAGCAGTCCCTTAGCGGGAGGAGTCACAGATACGCAGTATTTT.

The chain combines TRBV2 with TRBJ1-2; tentatively, D is TRBD1 (6 bases). Trimming took 4 bases from V and 6 from J, leaving 18 bases between them. This CDR3 is built from 15 residues. Looked up from germline, CDR1 is SNHLY and CDR2 is FYNNEI. The CDR3 nucleotides read TGTGCCAGCAGTGTTACGGTGGGGGCCAGGGATGGCTACACCTTC. Translation: CASSVTVGARDGYTF. Variable domain in full (rest from reference TRBV2 and TRBJ1-2): EPEVTQTPSHQVTQMGQEVILRCVPISNHLYFYWYRQILGQKVEFLVSFYNNEISEKSEIFDDQFSVERPDGSNFTLKIRSTKLEDSAMYFCASSVTVGARDGYTFGSGTRLTVV.

This chain links TRBV19 with TRBJ1-2; D is undetermined. V dropped 4 bases and J dropped 7 bases, with 7 bases sitting between them. The CDR3 sequence is 11 residues long. Germline values: CDR1 LNHDA, CDR2 SQIVND (reference sequence). CDR3 nucleotide sequence: TGTGCCAGTAGTACCAGGCGTGGCTACACCTTC. Translation: CASSTRRGYTF.

The V gene is TRBV2, the J gene TRBJ1-1; TRBD1 aligns across 10 bases. V was clipped by 5 bases and J by 1 base; unmatched bases: 4. Per germline, CDR1 SNHLY and CDR2 FYNNEI. The CDR3 loop spans 15 amino acids. The CDR3 here is CASSPDRGRNTEAFF. The CDR3, as DNA: TGTGCCAGCAGTCCCGACAGGGGGCGGAACACTGAAGCTTTCTTT.

The chain recombines TRBV5-4 with TRBJ2-3; no definite D call. The CDR3 extends over 13 amino acids. With 4 bases removed from V and 0 bases from J, the gap between germline ends came to 6 bases. Germline CDR1 reads SGHNT; CDR2 reads YYREEE (reference sequence). In DNA form, the CDR3 reads TGTGCCAGCAGCCTACGTAGCACAGATACGCAGTATTTT. Translation gives CASSLRSTDTQYF.

The V and J genes are TRBV30 and TRBJ2-7; D ambiguous. CDR1 GTSNPN and CDR2 SVGIG come from the germline V gene (reference sequence). This CDR3 region has 14 residues. V lost 2 bases, J lost 2 bases, and 13 bases lay in between. The CDR3 protein is CAWSPSDWAYEQYF. Written as DNA, the CDR3 is TGTGCCTGGAGTCCCTCTGACTGGGCCTACGAGCAGTACTTC.

The CDR3 DNA is TGTGCCATCAGAGGGACTAGCGGGAGGGCCTACGAGCAGTACTTC. It codes for CAIRGTSGRAYEQYF. This chain links TRBV10-3 with TRBJ2-7; 16 bases are shared with TRBD2. Germline loops: CDR1 ENHRY, CDR2 SYGVKD. The CDR3 has 15 amino acids. The J segment lost 2 bases and the V segment lost 6 bases, leaving 1 base of the junction unmatched.

This chain joins TRBV28 and TRBJ2-1; TRBD2 matches at 12 bases. The CDR3 loop spans 15 amino acids. Trimming at V came to 2 bases and at J to 7 bases, leaving 3 bases not matched to a gene. Germline CDR1 reads MDHEN; CDR2 reads SYDVKM. The CDR3 loop reads CASSLDGTSGNEQFF. The CDR3 coding sequence is TGTGCCAGCAGTTTAGATGGGACTAGCGGGAATGAGCAGTTCTTC.

This clone has just one count. The rearrangement joins TRBV28 to TRBJ2-1; 8 positions match TRBD2. The CDR3 length is 17 residues. Per the germline V gene, CDR1 is MDHEN and CDR2 is SYDVKM. V shed 5 bases, J shed 2 bases, and the junction held 11 bases outside the gene matches. This chain's CDR3 is CASSPSATSGPYNEQFF. The CDR3 DNA reads as TGTGCCAGCAGTCCCTCCGCTACTAGCGGACCCTACAATGAGCAGTTCTTC.

The rearrangement joins TRBV5-4 to TRBJ2-2, with TRBD1 as a possible D gene (6 bases). Germline CDR1 and CDR2: SGHNT and YYREEE (reference sequence). Trimming shortened V by 6 bases and J by 1 base, and 13 bases separated the two germline ends. This CDR3 comprises 15 residues. Here the CDR3 DNA reads TGTGCCAGCACCCAGGGGAGTAGGAACACCGGGGAGCTGTTTTTT. It translates to CASTQGSRNTGELFF.

This clone was recorded only once. V is TRBV6-5 and J is TRBJ2-7; TRBD2 might be the D (5 bases). The CDR3 totals 13 residues. In germline, CDR1 is MNHEY, CDR2 SVGAGI. Trimming removed 2 bases at V and 6 bases at J, with 11 bases between. The CDR3 here is CASSYDLGGEQYF. In DNA form, the CDR3 reads TGTGCCAGCAGTTACGATCTTGGAGGCGAGCAGTACTTC.

CDR3 coding DNA: TGTGCCAGCAGTGCCACAGAGTCCGGGGAGCTGTTTTTT. Translating gives CASSATESGELFF. The rearrangement uses TRBV6-6 and TRBJ2-2; D not resolved. V was shortened by 5 bases and J by 6 bases, with 10 bases between the two germline ends. This CDR3 has 13 amino acids. CDR1 is MNHNY and CDR2 is SVGAGI in the germline V gene (reference sequence).

The chain recombines TRBV9 with TRBJ2-7, with D possibly matching TRBD2 (6 bases). Trimming cost V 4 bases and J 8 bases, with 19 bases left between them. From germline, CDR1 is SGDLS and CDR2 YYNGEE. The CDR3 spans 14 residues. DNA of the CDR3: TGTGCCAGCAGCCAAGCGGCGGATGGGAGGAAGCAGTACTTC. Its protein is CASSQAADGRKQYF.

The chain joins TRBV7-3 to TRBJ1-1, with D possibly being TRBD1 (6 bases). This CDR3 region has 14 residues. Per the germline V gene, CDR1 is SGHTA and CDR2 is FQGTGA. V lost 2 bases and J lost 4, with 11 bases in between. The CDR3 DNA reads as TGTGCCAGCAGCTTAGAATCCAGGGGCACTGAAGCTTTCTTT. Amino acid sequence: CASSLESRGTEAFF.

This chain joins TRBV27 and TRBJ1-5; D might be TRBD1 (5 bases). This CDR3 has 14 residues. V was pared by 5 bases and J by 7 bases, with 15 bases between. Per germline, CDR1 MNHEY and CDR2 SMNVEV (reference sequence). The CDR3, as DNA: TGTGCCAGCAGTGGCCCTGGGGCAAGGCAGCCCCAGCATTTT. Amino acid sequence: CASSGPGARQPQHF.

V gene TRBV7-2 combines with J gene TRBJ2-3, with 10 bases that match TRBD2. In germline, CDR1 is SGHTA, CDR2 FQGNSA. The CDR3 covers 15 residues. The junction had 9 bases not matched to a gene; V was cut back by 7 bases and J by 5 bases. Here the CDR3 DNA reads TGTGCCAGCAACGTAGCGGGAGGCGGAGGAGATACGCAGTATTTT. It codes for CASNVAGGGGDTQYF.

This clone was recorded a few times. The chain has TRBV15 and TRBJ1-2, with D hard to call. The CDR3 has 13 residues. Germline V gene sequence: CDR1 LNHNV, CDR2 YYDKDF (reference sequence). Trimming removed 0 bases at V and 4 bases at J, with 6 bases between. In nucleotides, the CDR3 is TGTGCCACCAGCAGAGATGTCGGCTATGGCTACACCTTC. This encodes CATSRDVGYGYTF.

The chain links TRBV28 to TRBJ2-5, with 8 bases aligning to TRBD1. CDR3 size: 15 residues. Germline loops: CDR1 MDHEN, CDR2 SYDVKM. The V segment lost 5 bases and the J segment 3 bases; nucleotides outside the gene matches: 8. This CDR3 reads CASSPTDRGKETQYF. CDR3 DNA: TGTGCCAGCAGTCCTACCGACAGGGGAAAAGAGACCCAGTACTTC.